The 32 T cell receptor beta chains presented below share a single source sample, sequenced in a study of CXCR3-negative and CXCR3-positive naive CD8 T cells. Preparation of TRB cDNA libraries relied on 5' RACE carrying UMI labels. From the 5' RACE reads, TCRdb lists one entry per CDR3 protein and no DNA. The sample has tens of thousands of distinct CDR3 sequences; the top ten hold around a quarter. Sample: memory CD8+ T cells from blood. Receptor source: a human donor in good health. Some clones in this sample may be carry-over from other donors' samples.

This sequence joins TRBV12-3 or TRBV12-4 and TRBJ2-7; without DNA, the TCRdb call of TRBD1 cannot be checked. This CDR3 has 13 amino acids. This CDR3 is CASSLARVYEQYF.

The rearrangement uses TRBV7-9 and TRBJ2-7; TCRdb proposes TRBD1, but this gene call is untestable without DNA. CDR1 and CDR2 (germline): SEHNR, FQNEAQ (reference sequence). The CDR3 covers 13 residues. The CDR3 sequence: CASSPDREYEQYF.

The rearrangement links TRBV4-2 to TRBJ1-6. CDR1 LGHNA and CDR2 YNFKEQ come from the germline V gene. The CDR3 is 11 residues long. This chain's CDR3 is CASSQDRLLHF.

The chain carries TRBV20-1 and TRBJ2-5; TCRdb selects TRBD1, and the lack of DNA leaves this call unchecked. The germline V gene has CDR1 DFQATT and CDR2 SNEGSKA (reference sequence). The CDR3 spans 13 residues. The CDR3 sequence is CSAHDRGLETQYF.

The gene calls are TRBV28 and TRBJ1-1; TCRdb indicates TRBD1, and absent DNA this call remains unverified. Germline CDR1 reads MDHEN; CDR2 reads SYDVKM. This CDR3 region has 14 residues. The CDR3: CASKWKGKTTEAFF. Variable domain in full (rest from reference TRBV28 and TRBJ1-1): DVKVTQSSRYLVKRTGEKVFLECVQDMDHENMFWYRQDPGLGLRLIYFSYDVKMKEKGDIPEGYSVSREKKERFSLILESASTNQTSMYLCASKWKGKTTEAFFGQGTRLTVV.

CDR3 amino acids: CSVWTKRNYGYTF. This rearrangement joins TRBV29-1 to TRBJ1-2; TCRdb returns TRBD1, unconfirmable since there is no DNA. The CDR3 covers 13 residues. Per germline, CDR1 SQVTM and CDR2 ANQGSEA.

The chain joins TRBV7-8 to TRBJ2-3; TCRdb's D gene call, TRBD2, goes unchecked for lack of DNA. The germline V gene has CDR1 SGHVS and CDR2 FQNEAQ. The CDR3 runs 14 residues. CDR3 in amino acids: CASSASGRTDTQYF. Full variable domain (outside the CDR3, taken from reference TRBV7-8 and TRBJ2-3): GAGVSQSPRYKVAKRGQDVALRCDPISGHVSLFWYQQALGQGPEFLTYFQNEAQLDKSGLPSDRFFAERPEGSVSTLKIQRTQQEDSAVYLCASSASGRTDTQYFGPGTRLTVL.

The CDR3 protein is CASRSTCIRRRREQYF. The gene calls are TRBV12-2 and TRBJ2-7; TCRdb's D gene call, TRBD2, goes unchecked for lack of DNA. TRBV12-2 is reported as a pseudogene. This CDR3 has 16 residues.

The chain is built from TRBV12-3 or TRBV12-4 and TRBJ2-1; TCRdb selects TRBD1, and the lack of DNA leaves this call unchecked. The CDR3 is 15 residues long. This CDR3 is CASSGGGVSYNEQFF.

This chain uses TRBV29-1 with TRBJ2-1; TCRdb names TRBD1, which stays unverified in the absence of DNA. Germline CDR1 and CDR2: SQVTM and ANQGSEA. The CDR3 covers 17 residues. CDR3 sequence: CSVEVTGTGGKWNEQFF.

The chain couples TRBV7-2 to TRBJ2-7. Germline V gene sequence: CDR1 SGHTA, CDR2 FQGNSA. The CDR3 totals 14 residues. The CDR3 protein is CASSFGRFSYEQYF.

V gene TRBV7-9 combines with J gene TRBJ2-5. CDR1 SEHNR and CDR2 FQNEAQ come from the germline V gene (reference sequence). This CDR3 contains 14 residues. The CDR3 region is CASSPRQFQETQYF.

The V call is TRBV11-3, the J call TRBJ2-5; no DNA is available, so the TRBD2 call from TCRdb remains unchecked. The CDR3 covers 18 residues. Looked up from germline, CDR1 is SGHNT and CDR2 is YENEEA. The CDR3 sequence: CASRSRVAGGRHQETQYF.

The chain has TRBV27 and TRBJ1-2. CDR1 is MNHEY and CDR2 is SMNVEV in the germline V gene (reference sequence). The length of the CDR3 is 15 residues. CDR3: CASSSFLDSSHGYTF.

The rearrangement joins TRBV12-3 or TRBV12-4 to TRBJ2-1. The CDR3 is 13 amino acids. The CDR3 sequence is CASSVDPFASRFF.

The chain employs TRBV14 and TRBJ2-7; there is no DNA to check the TCRdb D call of TRBD1. The CDR3 contains 14 residues. CDR1 is SGHDN, CDR2 FVKESK, per germline. CDR3 region: CASSPGGAFYEQYF.

V gene TRBV29-1 combines with J gene TRBJ1-4; with no DNA, the TCRdb D assignment of TRBD1 cannot be verified. CDR1 is SQVTM and CDR2 is ANQGSEA in the germline V gene. CDR3 length: 14 residues. Here the CDR3 reads CSVTQAGRLEKLFF. Complete variable domain (other parts from reference TRBV29-1 and TRBJ1-4): SAVISQKPSRDICQRGTSLTIQCQVDSQVTMMFWYRQQPGQSLTLIATANQGSEATYESGFVIDKFPISRPNLTFSTLTVSNMSPEDSSIYLCSVTQAGRLEKLFFGSGTQLSVL.

The rearrangement joins TRBV28 to TRBJ1-2; TCRdb lists TRBD1, though no DNA is available to test this call. The CDR3 is made up of 15 amino acids. The germline V gene has CDR1 MDHEN and CDR2 SYDVKM. CDR3 amino acids: CASSIPYTYNYGYTF.

The genes are TRBV11-2 and TRBJ2-5. Germline CDR1 and CDR2: SGHAT and FQNNGV. The CDR3 totals 11 residues. CDR3 loop: CASSFQETQYF.

CDR3 in amino acids: CSVWTDYNEQFF. This chain links TRBV29-1 with TRBJ2-1; TCRdb's D call of TRBD1 is untestable without DNA. CDR3 size: 12 residues. In germline, CDR1 is SQVTM, CDR2 ANQGSEA.

V is TRBV29-1 and J is TRBJ1-1; TCRdb gives TRBD1 as the D gene, but with no DNA this cannot be confirmed. The CDR3 runs 11 residues. CDR1 SQVTM and CDR2 ANQGSEA come from the germline V gene. CDR3: CSVRGDTEAFF.

The chain employs TRBV12-3 or TRBV12-4 and TRBJ2-2; TCRdb lists TRBD1, though no DNA is available to test this call. The CDR3 has 13 residues. This CDR3 reads CASSLQGPGELFF.

The chain carries TRBV6-6 and TRBJ2-1; TCRdb names TRBD2, which stays unverified in the absence of DNA. The CDR3 contains 15 residues. The germline V gene encodes CDR1 MNHNY and CDR2 SVGAGI (reference sequence). The CDR3 is CASSPGTSGSDEQFF.

The chain uses TRBV10-3 and TRBJ2-1; TCRdb's D call of TRBD2 is untestable without DNA. The CDR3 totals 16 residues. The germline CDR1 and CDR2 sequences are ENHRY and SYGVKD. The CDR3 protein is CAISPRDGRADNEQFF.

J is TRBJ1-1 and V is TRBV12-3 or TRBV12-4; with no DNA, the TCRdb D assignment of TRBD1 cannot be verified. This CDR3 comprises 13 residues. The CDR3 here is CASSPGYDTEAFF.

The rearrangement links TRBV28 to TRBJ2-7; TCRdb picks TRBD2, but there is no DNA to check that call. Germline CDR1 and CDR2: MDHEN and SYDVKM. The length of the CDR3 is 19 residues. The CDR3 loop is CASRPWDITGTSGSYEQYF.

The chain is built from TRBV7-8 and TRBJ2-1; the D call of TRBD1 rests on TCRdb alone, since no DNA is present to check it. The CDR3 loop spans 16 amino acids. Germline assignment: CDR1 SGHVS and CDR2 FQNEAQ. The CDR3 protein is CASSPNRQGFRNEQFF.

The chain has TRBV5-1 and TRBJ2-7; TCRdb's assignment of TRBD1 cannot be checked, as there is no DNA. The CDR3 extends over 18 amino acids. Germline-derived CDR1 and CDR2 are SGHRS and YFSETQ. CDR3 region: CASSLFPSTGEPGYEQYF.

This chain joins TRBV7-6 and TRBJ2-7; lacking DNA, the TRBD1 call made by TCRdb goes unchecked. CDR1 and CDR2 (germline): SGHVS, FNYEAQ. The CDR3 consists of 16 residues. CDR3 sequence reads: CASSSLPRDRGYEQYF.

The CDR3 sequence: CSVARGMNTEAFF. The V call is TRBV29-1, the J call TRBJ1-1; there is no DNA to check the TCRdb D call of TRBD1. Germline CDR1 reads SQVTM; CDR2 reads ANQGSEA. The CDR3 has 13 amino acids. The whole variable domain, filled in from reference TRBV29-1 and TRBJ1-1, reads SAVISQKPSRDICQRGTSLTIQCQVDSQVTMMFWYRQQPGQSLTLIATANQGSEATYESGFVIDKFPISRPNLTFSTLTVSNMSPEDSSIYLCSVARGMNTEAFFGQGTRLTVV.

The V gene is TRBV20-1, the J gene TRBJ1-1; absent DNA, TCRdb's TRBD1 call cannot be checked. The CDR3 runs to 15 residues. The V gene's germline CDR1 is DFQATT and CDR2 SNEGSKA (reference sequence). CDR3 loop: CSVRLAGYEGTEAFF.

This chain connects TRBV21-1 to TRBJ1-6. TRBV21-1 is a listed pseudogene. The CDR3 covers 14 residues. The CDR3 spells CASDLQTRQSPLHF.